This T cell receptor beta chain was sequenced for a study of blood T cell repertoires in COVID-19. On the study more broadly: Collection of acute and convalescent COVID-19 samples took place in the United States, Italy and Spain. Sample material is recorded as cDNA or gDNA derived from T cells, B-cell-depleted T cells, or PBMCs.

Authors' processing steps: Quantification of nucleated cells was approximated via reference gene primer amplification. Data came from immunoSEQ multiplex PCR; TCRdb stores just in-frame clones and leaves some out. V and J calls and clone size are those listed in that table; D and trimming were worked out from the DNA. The data hold about 170,000 clones, with 83% observed a single time. The germline CDR1 and CDR2 sequences are LNHDA and SQIVND (reference sequence). V was clipped by 1 base and J by 8 bases, with 14 bases between them. The CDR3 sequence is 14 residues long. Specimen: peripheral blood. The chain links TRBV19 to TRBJ1-2; D gene ambiguous. This TCR came from a woman of 80 years or more with acute or convalescent COVID-19. DNA for the CDR3: TGTGCCAGTAGTATAGTTTCGGGTCCGGGAGGCTACACCTTC. Translation: CASSIVSGPGGYTF.